Described below is a single T cell receptor beta chain sequence and its context. Its antigen is not identified. The source of the sample is a study of T cell responses to AZD1222 COVID-19 vaccine. The study's findings and limits: Repertoire sampling happened only post peak T cell response. The donors showed a predominance of white British ancestry and of females, with possible underestimation of clonal diversity. Two doses of AZD1222 preceded a rise in Spike-specific TCR breadth and depth.

Libraries were prepared by immunoSEQ multiplex PCR; TCRdb keeps only in-frame clonotypes and omits some of them. The profile shows about 180,000 clones, 80% to 95% of them singletons. Germline lookup yields CDR1 SGHKS and CDR2 YYEKEE (reference sequence). There are 16 residues in the CDR3. Trimming left V 0 bases short and J 0 bases short, with 10 bases between. The sequences come from peripheral blood, collected 28 days after the second dose of the MenACWY control vaccine. The chain combines TRBV5-5 with TRBJ1-3; no reliable D call. The receptor comes from an adult who received the MenACWY meningococcal vaccine as a control. The CDR3 region is CASSLEEGISGNTIYF. In nucleotides, the CDR3 is TGTGCCAGCAGCTTGGAGGAGGGCATCTCTGGAAACACCATATATTTT.